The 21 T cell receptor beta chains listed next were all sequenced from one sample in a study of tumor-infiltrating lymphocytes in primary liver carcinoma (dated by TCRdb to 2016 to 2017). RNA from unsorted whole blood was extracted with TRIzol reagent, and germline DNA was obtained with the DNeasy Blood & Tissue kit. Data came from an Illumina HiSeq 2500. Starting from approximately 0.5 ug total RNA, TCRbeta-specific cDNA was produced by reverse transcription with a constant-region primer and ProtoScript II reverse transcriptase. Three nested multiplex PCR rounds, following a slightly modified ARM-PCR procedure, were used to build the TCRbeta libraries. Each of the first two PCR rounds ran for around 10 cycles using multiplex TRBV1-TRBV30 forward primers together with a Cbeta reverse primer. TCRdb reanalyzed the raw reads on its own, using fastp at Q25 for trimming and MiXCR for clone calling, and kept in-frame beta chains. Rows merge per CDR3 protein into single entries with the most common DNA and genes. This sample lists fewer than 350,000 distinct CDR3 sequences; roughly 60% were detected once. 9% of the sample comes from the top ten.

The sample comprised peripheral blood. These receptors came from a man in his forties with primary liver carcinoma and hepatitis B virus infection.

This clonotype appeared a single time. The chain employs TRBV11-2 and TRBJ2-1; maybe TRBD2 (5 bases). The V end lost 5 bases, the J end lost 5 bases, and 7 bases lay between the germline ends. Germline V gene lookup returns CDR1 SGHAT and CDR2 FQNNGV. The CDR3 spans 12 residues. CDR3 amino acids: CASSPEDNEQFF. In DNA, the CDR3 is TGTGCCAGCAGCCCGGAGGACAATGAGCAGTTCTTC.

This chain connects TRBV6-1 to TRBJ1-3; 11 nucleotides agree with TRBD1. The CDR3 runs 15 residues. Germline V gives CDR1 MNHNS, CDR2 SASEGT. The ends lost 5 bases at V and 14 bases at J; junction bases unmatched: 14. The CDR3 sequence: CASSSMDRGLDIVYF. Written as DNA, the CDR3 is TGTGCCAGCAGTTCTATGGACAGGGGGCTGGACATCGTATATTTT.

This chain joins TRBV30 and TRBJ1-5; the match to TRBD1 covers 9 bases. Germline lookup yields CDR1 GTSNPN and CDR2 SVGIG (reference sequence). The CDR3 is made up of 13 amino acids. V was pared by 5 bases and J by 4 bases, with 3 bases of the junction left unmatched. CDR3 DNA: TGTGCCTGGGGACAGGGGCATAATCAGCCCCAGCATTTT. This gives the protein CAWGQGHNQPQHF.

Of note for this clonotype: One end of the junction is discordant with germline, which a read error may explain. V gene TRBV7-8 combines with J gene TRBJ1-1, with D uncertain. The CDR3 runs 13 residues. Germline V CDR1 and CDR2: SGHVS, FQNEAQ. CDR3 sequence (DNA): TGTGCCAGCAGCTTAGCGGGGAACACTGAAACTTTCTTT. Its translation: CASSLAGNTETFF.

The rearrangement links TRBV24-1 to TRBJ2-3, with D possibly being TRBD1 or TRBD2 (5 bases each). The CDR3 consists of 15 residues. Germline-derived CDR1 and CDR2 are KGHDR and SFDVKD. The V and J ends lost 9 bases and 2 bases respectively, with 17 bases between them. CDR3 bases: TGTGCCACCTCGGGAAGGGGACGGCACACAGATACGCAGTATTTT. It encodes CATSGRGRHTDTQYF.

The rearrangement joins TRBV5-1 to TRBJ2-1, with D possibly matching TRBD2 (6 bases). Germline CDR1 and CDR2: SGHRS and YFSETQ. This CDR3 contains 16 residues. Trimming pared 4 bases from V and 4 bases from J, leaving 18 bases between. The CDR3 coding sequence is TGCGCCAGCAGCCCTGGAGTAGCGGTAGGGTACAATGAGCAGTTCTTC. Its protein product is CASSPGVAVGYNEQFF. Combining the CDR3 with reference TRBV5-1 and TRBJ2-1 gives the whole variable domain KAGVTQTPRYLIKTRGQQVTLSCSPISGHRSVSWYQQTPGQGLQFLFEYFSETQRNKGNFPGRFSGRQFSNSRSEMNVSTLELGDSALYLCASSPGVAVGYNEQFFGPGTRLTVL.

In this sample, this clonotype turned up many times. CDR3 protein: CSVAGTAEAFF. The CDR3 region has the DNA TGCAGCGTCGCCGGGACTGCTGAAGCTTTCTTT. The V call is TRBV29-1, the J call TRBJ1-1; possibly TRBD1 for D (5 bases). Per the germline V gene, CDR1 is SQVTM and CDR2 is ANQGSEA. V lost 6 bases and J 6 bases, leaving 11 bases between the germline ends. This CDR3 contains 11 residues.

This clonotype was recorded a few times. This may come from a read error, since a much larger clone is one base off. Here the CDR3 DNA reads TGTGCCAGCAGTCCCCCAGGCGGCAATCAGCCCCAGCATTTT. Translation gives CASSPPGGNQPQHF. The chain uses TRBV12-3 or TRBV12-4 and TRBJ1-5; D not resolved. V lost 5 bases to trimming and J lost 2 bases, with 10 bases between them. CDR3 length equals 14 residues.

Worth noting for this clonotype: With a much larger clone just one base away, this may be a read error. The chain's CDR3 is CASSRGLYEKLFF. CDR3 nucleotide sequence: TGTGCCAGCAGTAGGGGGCTCTATGAAAAACTGTTTTTT. The chain links TRBV12-3 or TRBV12-4 to TRBJ1-4; 7 bases map to TRBD1. Trimming took 5 bases from V and 6 from J; bases not matched to a gene: 3. The CDR3 totals 13 residues.

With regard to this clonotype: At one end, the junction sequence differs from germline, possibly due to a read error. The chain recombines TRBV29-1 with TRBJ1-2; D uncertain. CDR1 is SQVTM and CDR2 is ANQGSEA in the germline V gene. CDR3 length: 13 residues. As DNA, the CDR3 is TGCAGCGTTGAAGATTATAAGGGCTATGGCTATACCTTC. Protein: CSVEDYKGYGYTF.

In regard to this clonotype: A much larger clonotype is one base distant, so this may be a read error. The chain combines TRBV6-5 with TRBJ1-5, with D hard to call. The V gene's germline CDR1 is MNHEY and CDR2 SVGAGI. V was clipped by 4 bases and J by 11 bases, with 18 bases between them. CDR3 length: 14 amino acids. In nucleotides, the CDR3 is TGTGCCAGCAGTTCCTCCCGGGCCACGCGGTCCCAGCATTTT. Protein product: CASSSSRATRSQHF.

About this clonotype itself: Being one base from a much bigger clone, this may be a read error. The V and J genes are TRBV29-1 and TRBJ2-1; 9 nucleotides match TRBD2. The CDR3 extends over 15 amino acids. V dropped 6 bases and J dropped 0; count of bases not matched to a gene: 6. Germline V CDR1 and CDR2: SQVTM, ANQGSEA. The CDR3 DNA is TGCAGCGTCGGACTAGCGCGATCCTCCTACAATGAGCAGTTCTTC. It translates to CSVGLARSSYNEQFF.

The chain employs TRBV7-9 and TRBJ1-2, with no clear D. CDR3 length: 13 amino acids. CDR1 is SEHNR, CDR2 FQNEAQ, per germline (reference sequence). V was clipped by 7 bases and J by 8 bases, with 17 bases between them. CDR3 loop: CASNLSDGVGYTF. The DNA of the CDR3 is TGTGCCAGCAACTTGAGTGATGGGGTGGGCTACACCTTC.

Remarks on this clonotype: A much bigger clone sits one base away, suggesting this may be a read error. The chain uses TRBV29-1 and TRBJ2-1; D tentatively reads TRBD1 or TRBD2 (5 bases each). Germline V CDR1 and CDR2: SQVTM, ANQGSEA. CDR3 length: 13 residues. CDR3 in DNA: TGCAGCGTGGTCGCTAGCAGGGTAAATGAGCAGCTCTTC. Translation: CSVVASRVNEQLF.

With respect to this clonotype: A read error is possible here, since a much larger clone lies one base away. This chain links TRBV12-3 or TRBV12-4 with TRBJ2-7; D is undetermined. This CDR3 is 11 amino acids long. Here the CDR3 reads CANSFSHEQYF. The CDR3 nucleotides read TGTGCCAACAGTTTTAGCCACGAGCAGTACTTC.

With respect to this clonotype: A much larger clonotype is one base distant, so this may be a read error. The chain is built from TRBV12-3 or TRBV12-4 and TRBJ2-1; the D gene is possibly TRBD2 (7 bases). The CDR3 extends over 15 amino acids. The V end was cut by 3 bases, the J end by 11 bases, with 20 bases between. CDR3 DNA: TGTGCCAGCAGTTTGATGGCGGGGGCCCATAGTAAGCAGTTCTTC. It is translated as CASSLMAGAHSKQFF.

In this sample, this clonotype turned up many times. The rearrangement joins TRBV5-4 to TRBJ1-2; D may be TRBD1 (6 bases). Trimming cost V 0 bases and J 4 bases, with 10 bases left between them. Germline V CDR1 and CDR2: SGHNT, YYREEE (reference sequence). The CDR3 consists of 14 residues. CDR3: CASSLDRESYGYTF. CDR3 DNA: TGTGCCAGCAGCTTGGACAGGGAAAGCTATGGCTACACCTTC. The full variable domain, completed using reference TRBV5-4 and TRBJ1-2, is ETGVTQSPTHLIKTRGQQVTLRCSSQSGHNTVSWYQQALGQGPQFIFQYYREEENGRGNFPPRFSGLQFPNYSSELNVNALELDDSALYLCASSLDRESYGYTFGSGTRLTVV.

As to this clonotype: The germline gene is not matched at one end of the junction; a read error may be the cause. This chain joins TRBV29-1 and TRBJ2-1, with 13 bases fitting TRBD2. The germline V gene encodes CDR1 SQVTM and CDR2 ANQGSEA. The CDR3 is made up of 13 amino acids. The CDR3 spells CSGTSGKLYERFF. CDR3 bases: TGTAGCGGGACTAGCGGGAAGCTCTATGAGCGGTTCTTC.

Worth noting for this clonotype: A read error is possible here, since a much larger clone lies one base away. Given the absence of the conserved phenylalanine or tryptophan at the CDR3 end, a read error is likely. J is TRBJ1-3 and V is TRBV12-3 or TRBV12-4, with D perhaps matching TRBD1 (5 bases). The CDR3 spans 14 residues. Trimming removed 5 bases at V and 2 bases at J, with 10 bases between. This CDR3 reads CASSSGGTGNTIYL. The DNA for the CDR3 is TGTGCCAGCAGTAGTGGGGGGACTGGAAACACCATATATCTT.

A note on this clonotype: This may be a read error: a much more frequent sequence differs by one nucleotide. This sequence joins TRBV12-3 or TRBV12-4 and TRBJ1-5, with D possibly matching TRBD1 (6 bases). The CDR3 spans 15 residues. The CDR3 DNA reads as TGTACCAGCAGTTTAGAGGGGGGGGGGGATCAGCCCCAGCATTTT. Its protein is CTSSLEGGGDQPQHF.

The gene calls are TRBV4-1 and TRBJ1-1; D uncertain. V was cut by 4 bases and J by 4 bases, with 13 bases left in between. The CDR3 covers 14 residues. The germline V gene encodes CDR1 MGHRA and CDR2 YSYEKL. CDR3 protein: CASSPSEALTEAFF. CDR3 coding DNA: TGCGCCAGCAGCCCCAGTGAGGCCCTCACTGAAGCTTTCTTT.